These T cell receptor beta chains were read from a single sample in a study of beta chain features in type 1 diabetes. TCRdb's copy holds only in-frame clones and misses some; the assay was immunoSEQ multiplex PCR. Of 150,000 to 200,000 clones listed, approximately 8.4% are singletons. Sequenced sample: central memory CD4+ T cells from blood. The origin of the receptors is a young woman in good health. Both conserved end residues are part of each CDR3. D genes are given only for firm matches. A clone size is listed for some rows: how often the clone was seen (once, few, many), or a class if it is expanded.

D	V	size	J	CDR3	DNA
-	TRBV30	few	TRBJ1-3	CALDGLPGGTTGNTIYF	TGTGCTTTGGATGGGTTACCGGGGGGAACAACGGGAAACACCATATATTTT
-	TRBV7-6	-	TRBJ1-1	CASSRSRYTEAFF	TGTGCCAGCAGCCGTAGCAGATACACTGAAGCTTTCTTT
TRBD2	TRBV7-9	-	TRBJ2-1	CASSLSSGSTDEQFF	TGTGCCAGCAGCCTTTCTAGCGGGAGTACCGATGAGCAGTTCTTC
TRBD1	TRBV5-1	-	TRBJ1-2	CASSLAGTGYNYGYTF	TGCGCCAGCAGCTTGGCGGGGACAGGGTACAACTATGGCTACACCTTC
-	TRBV5-8	many	TRBJ2-1	CASSSGRGSYNEQFF	TGTGCCAGCAGCTCGGGCAGGGGATCCTACAATGAGCAGTTCTTC
-	TRBV7-2	-	TRBJ1-4	CASSQGPGYEKLFF	TGTGCCAGCAGTCAGGGGCCGGGGTATGAAAAACTGTTTTTT
-	TRBV18	-	TRBJ1-1	CASSPQQGQLNTEAFF	TGTGCCAGCTCACCACAACAGGGCCAGTTGAACACTGAAGCTTTCTTT
-	TRBV9	few	TRBJ2-1	CASSLEGQGNEQFF	TGTGCCAGCAGCTTAGAGGGGCAGGGCAATGAGCAGTTCTTC
-	TRBV7-2	few	TRBJ2-5	CASSPTAQGTQETQYF	TGTGCCAGCAGCCCAACGGCGCAGGGGACCCAAGAGACCCAGTACTTC
TRBD1	TRBV29-1	-	TRBJ2-5	CSVRGQGGRETQYF	TGCAGCGTGAGGGGACAGGGTGGACGCGAGACCCAGTACTTC
-	TRBV19	-	TRBJ2-2	CASSMSSPNTGELFF	TGTGCCAGTAGTATGTCAAGCCCGAACACCGGGGAGCTGTTTTTT
-	TRBV6-6	-	TRBJ1-2	CASSSRQKPGDGYTF	TGTGCCAGCAGTTCTCGGCAGAAGCCCGGAGATGGCTACACCTTC
TRBD1	TRBV30	-	TRBJ2-3	CAWSRGRGSTDTQYF	TGTGCCTGGAGTCGGGGCAGGGGGTCCACAGATACGCAGTATTTT
TRBD2	TRBV27	few	TRBJ2-7	CASSRTSGTPAEQYF	TGTGCCAGCAGTAGGACTAGCGGGACCCCTGCCGAGCAGTACTTC
-	TRBV30	few	TRBJ1-6	CAWSVVDNSPLHF	TGTGCCTGGAGTGTAGTAGATAATTCACCCCTCCACTTT
TRBD2	TRBV5-1	few	TRBJ2-7	CASGLAGNEQYF	TGCGCCAGCGGACTAGCGGGCAACGAGCAGTACTTC
-	TRBV6-1	-	TRBJ1-2	CASNIRDYGYTF	TGTGCCAGCAACATCAGGGACTATGGCTACACCTTC
TRBD2	TRBV6-5	few	TRBJ2-4	CASSSGTRGNKNIQYF	TGTGCCAGCAGTTCCGGGACTAGGGGTAACAAAAACATTCAGTACTTC
-	TRBV30	-	TRBJ1-5	CAWSVRSDQPQHF	TGTGCCTGGAGTGTACGTTCGGATCAGCCCCAGCATTTT
-	TRBV6-5	few	TRBJ1-1	CASSFRRMNTEAFF	TGTGCCAGCAGTTTTCGGAGAATGAACACTGAAGCTTTCTTT
TRBD2	TRBV5-1	-	TRBJ2-3	CASSAAGFADTQYF	TGCGCCAGCAGCGCAGCGGGATTTGCAGATACGCAGTATTTT
TRBD1	TRBV7-2	-	TRBJ2-1	CASSLDGQGTNEQFF	TGTGCCAGCAGCCTAGACGGACAGGGGACGAATGAGCAGTTCTTC
TRBD1	TRBV5-1	-	TRBJ1-1	CASSLNRGTEAFF	TGCGCCAGCAGCTTGAACAGGGGGACTGAAGCTTTCTTT
-	TRBV5-1	-	TRBJ2-3	CASSGGLGRDTQYF	TGCGCCAGCAGCGGGGGCTTAGGGCGGGATACGCAGTATTTT
TRBD2	TRBV25-1	few	TRBJ2-5	CASSVGGEETQYF	TGTGCCAGCAGTGTTGGGGGGGAAGAGACCCAGTACTTC
TRBD2	TRBV5-4	-	TRBJ2-3	CASSSLAGSTDTQYF	TGTGCCAGCAGCTCCCTAGCGGGGAGTACAGATACGCAGTATTTT
-	TRBV4-3	few	TRBJ1-1	CASSQERDNTEAFF	TGCGCCAGCAGCCAAGAACGAGATAACACTGAAGCTTTCTTT
-	TRBV4-3	-	TRBJ1-5	CASSRGVGKDSSPQHF	TGCGCCAGCAGCCGCGGGGTAGGGAAGGACTCAAGTCCCCAGCATTTT
-	TRBV7-2	few	TRBJ1-6	CASSLGLGNSPLHF	TGTGCCAGCAGCCTGGGACTGGGAAATTCACCCCTCCACTTT
TRBD2	TRBV5-1	few	TRBJ2-5	CASREGMEETQYF	TGCGCCAGCCGGGAGGGTATGGAAGAGACCCAGTACTTC
-	TRBV30	-	TRBJ2-1	CAWSRGQALTHNEQFF	TGTGCCTGGAGTCGTGGACAAGCGTTAACCCACAATGAGCAGTTCTTC
TRBD2	TRBV18	-	TRBJ2-1	CASSPREGLDNEQFF	TGTGCCAGCTCACCTCGGGAGGGCCTTGACAATGAGCAGTTCTTC
-	TRBV30	-	TRBJ1-1	CAWSRGGNTEAFF	TGTGCCTGGAGCCGGGGGGGAAACACTGAAGCTTTCTTT
-	TRBV7-2	-	TRBJ2-5	CASSLGLTGQETQYF	TGTGCCAGCAGCTTAGGATTGACTGGTCAAGAGACCCAGTACTTC
-	TRBV7-2	few	TRBJ1-1	CASSLQGNTEAFF	TGTGCCAGCAGCCTACAGGGGAACACTGAAGCTTTCTTT
TRBD2	TRBV10-2	-	TRBJ2-2	CASAFTGGNTGELFF	TGCGCCAGCGCCTTTACGGGAGGGAACACCGGGGAGCTGTTTTTT
-	TRBV6-5	many	TRBJ2-7	CASSYNGIAPYEQYF	TGTGCCAGCAGTTACAACGGGATTGCCCCCTACGAGCAGTACTTC
TRBD2	TRBV11-2	few	TRBJ2-1	CASAGVYNEQFF	TGTGCCAGCGCGGGGGTATACAATGAGCAGTTCTTC
-	TRBV6-6	-	TRBJ1-2	CASSYRVLDHYGYTF	TGTGCCAGCAGTTATCGGGTCCTCGATCACTATGGCTACACCTTC
-	TRBV15	-	TRBJ1-2	CATSRDTGDVRNYGYTF	TGTGCCACCAGCAGAGATACGGGGGACGTCCGGAACTATGGCTACACCTTC
TRBD2	TRBV10-3	-	TRBJ2-7	CAISESSGRGAYEQYF	TGTGCCATCAGTGAGAGTAGCGGGAGAGGGGCCTACGAGCAGTACTTC
TRBD2	TRBV30	few	TRBJ2-1	CAWTTARGSGSSNEQFF	TGTGCCTGGACCACCGCCCGAGGTAGCGGGAGTAGTAATGAGCAGTTCTTC
-	TRBV5-5	-	TRBJ1-2	CASSLLGQVNYGYTF	TGTGCCAGCAGCTTGCTTGGGCAGGTGAACTATGGCTACACCTTC
TRBD1	TRBV29-1	-	TRBJ2-7	CSVGTGQGGREQYF	TGCAGCGTGGGGACGGGACAGGGCGGACGCGAGCAGTACTTC